This T cell receptor beta chain is from a study of immune characterization of retroperitoneal liposarcoma. This clonotype was recorded at least ten times. V gave up 3 bases and J gave up 11 bases, with 6 bases separating them. Per the germline V gene, CDR1 is KGHDR and CDR2 is SFDVKD. The CDR3 contains 11 residues. TCRdb re-analysed the PCR reads in MiXCR, keeping a single row per CDR3 protein. The sample consists of about 4,300 distinct CDR3 sequences, roughly 33% of them appearing once. Sequenced material: tumor tissue. The clonotype was recovered from a male donor with retroperitoneal liposarcoma. This chain connects TRBV24-1 to TRBJ2-2; D call uncertain. The CDR3 spells CATSDPPELFF. DNA for the CDR3: TGTGCCACCAGTGATCCCCCAGAGCTGTTTTTT.